This T cell receptor (beta chain) appears in the sequencing data of a study of T cells in Graves' hyperthyroidism and ophthalmopathy. Regarding the study as a whole: Most thyroid clonotypes expanded above 0.001 appeared in blood too. Ophthalmopathy was distinguished from stable hyperthyroidism by 13 V-J signatures.

Note on this clonotype: Its antigen remains unidentified.

This CDR3 contains 12 residues. Germline V CDR1 and CDR2: MDHEN, SYDVKM. The V end lost 6 bases, the J end lost 8 bases, and 13 bases lay between the germline ends. Uncontrolled infections, other autoimmune diseases, pregnancy or lactation led to exclusion of patients. Researchers took RNA transcripts and amplified the TCR beta CDR3 regions from them. The HTBI primer set drove a first-round RT-PCR of the TCR CDR3. TCRdb redid the calling of the multiplex PCR reads with MiXCR, one entry per CDR3 protein. Among approximately 300,000 distinct CDR3 sequences listed, 15% to 20% were seen once. The sequence was collected from a woman aged 60 to 75 with Graves' ophthalmopathy. The chain has TRBV28 and TRBJ1-1; D possibly corresponds to TRBD1 (6 bases). The sequencing sample was made of blood. The CDR3 coding sequence is TGTGCCAGCAGCCAGGGGACGGGAGAAGCTTTCTTT. It translates to CASSQGTGEAFF.